This passage covers 24 T cell receptor beta chains from one sample sequenced in a study of shared clonotypes between healthy human individuals. TCRdb's table, derived via immunoSEQ multiplex PCR, lists solely in-frame clones and lacks some. The sample has some 500,000 clones, about 96% seen once. The source material was naive CD4+ T cells sorted from blood. Subset of the sample: CD45RA+ positively selected. These receptors all come from a woman in her twenties or thirties in good health.

This chain links TRBV19 with TRBJ2-1; 8 bases are shared with TRBD2. This CDR3 has 15 amino acids. V dropped 5 bases and J dropped 10; count of bases not matched to a gene: 13. CDR1 LNHDA and CDR2 SQIVND come from the germline V gene (reference sequence). Written as DNA, the CDR3 is TGTGCCAGTAGTGCGTCCGGGACTAGAACTAAAGAGCAGTTCTTC. The encoded protein is CASSASGTRTKEQFF.

V gene TRBV4-1 combines with J gene TRBJ2-1, with TRBD2 identical over 7 bases. The CDR3 is 17 residues long. Germline CDR1 and CDR2: MGHRA and YSYEKL. J gave up 4 bases and V 1 base, and 10 bases lay outside the gene matches. The CDR3 sequence: CASSQVVAGARYNEQFF. As DNA, the CDR3 is TGCGCCAGCAGCCAAGTTGTTGCGGGAGCTAGGTACAATGAGCAGTTCTTC.

The chain recombines TRBV19 with TRBJ2-5; tentative D call: TRBD1 (6 bases). The J call may be in error: the DNA end matches TRBJ2-7 better. Germline loops: CDR1 LNHDA, CDR2 SQIVND (reference sequence). This CDR3 comprises 17 residues. CDR3 protein: CASSRRGSGTSYYEQYF. The CDR3 nucleotides are TGTGCCAGTAGTAGAAGGGGATCCGGGACATCTTACTACGAGCAGTACTTC.

V usage is TRBV7-2 and J usage is TRBJ2-5; 8 bases line up with TRBD2. The CDR3 loop spans 16 amino acids. Losses at the gene ends were 5 bases for V and 2 bases for J; bases not matched to a gene: 10. CDR1 is SGHTA, CDR2 FQGNSA, per germline. CDR3 coding DNA: TGTGCCAGCAGCCCACGGCGGGGGGACGTTCAAGAGACCCAGTACTTC. Encoded protein: CASSPRRGDVQETQYF.

V is TRBV6-5 and J is TRBJ1-2; 12 nucleotides match TRBD1. This CDR3 has 15 amino acids. V lost 2 bases, J lost 8 bases, and 6 bases stayed unmatched. CDR1 MNHEY and CDR2 SVGAGI come from the germline V gene. This CDR3 is CASSYNPGQGAGYTF. CDR3 DNA sequence: TGTGCCAGCAGTTACAATCCGGGACAGGGGGCCGGCTACACCTTC.

This clone was seen just once. The rearrangement joins TRBV11-2 to TRBJ2-6; D gene uncertain. Germline V gene data show CDR1 as SGHAT and CDR2 as FQNNGV. The CDR3 spans 13 residues. V was cut by 4 bases and J by 5 bases, with 6 bases left in between. CDR3 in amino acids: CASSSAWANVLTF. CDR3 coding DNA: TGTGCCAGCAGCTCGGCCTGGGCCAACGTCCTGACTTTC. Full variable domain (missing parts from reference TRBV11-2 and TRBJ2-6): EAGVAQSPRYKIIEKRQSVAFWCNPISGHATLYWYQQILGQGPKLLIQFQNNGVVDDSQLPKDRFSAERLKGVDSTLKIQPAKLEDSAVYLCASSSAWANVLTFGAGSRLTVL.

This chain uses TRBV29-1 with TRBJ2-5; D is perhaps TRBD2 (6 bases). Germline lookup yields CDR1 SQVTM and CDR2 ANQGSEA. This CDR3 region has 12 residues. In DNA, the CDR3 is TGCAGTCTCGGGGACTTTCAAGAGACCCAGTACTTC. This codes for CSLGDFQETQYF. Combining the CDR3 with reference TRBV29-1 and TRBJ2-5 gives the whole variable domain SAVISQKPSRDICQRGTSLTIQCQVDSQVTMMFWYRQQPGQSLTLIATANQGSEATYESGFVIDKFPISRPNLTFSTLTVSNMSPEDSSIYLCSLGDFQETQYFGPGTRLLVL.

The chain carries TRBV28 and TRBJ1-6; no definite D call. CDR3 size: 11 residues. The germline V gene has CDR1 MDHEN and CDR2 SYDVKM. V was clipped by 4 bases and J by 13 bases, with 8 bases between them. CDR3 DNA: TGTGCCAGCAGTTCGACGCCTCCCCTCCACTTT. It codes for CASSSTPPLHF.

The rearrangement links TRBV21-1 to TRBJ2-7; the tabulated D call, TRBD1, remains unverified against the DNA. TRBV21-1 is a pseudogene segment. This CDR3 spans 13 amino acids. The CDR3 DNA sequence: TGTGCCAGCAGCTTGGGGCAGGCCTACGAGCGGTACTTC. Residues: CASSLGQAYERYF.

The gene calls are TRBV28 and TRBJ2-7; D gene ambiguous. V was trimmed by 5 bases and J by 4 bases, leaving 9 bases between them. There are 12 residues in the CDR3. CDR1 and CDR2 (germline): MDHEN, SYDVKM. CDR3 sequence: CASSALGYEQYF. CDR3 coding DNA: TGTGCCAGCAGTGCCCTAGGTTACGAGCAGTACTTC.

This sequence joins TRBV4-1 and TRBJ2-5, with 7 positions matching TRBD1. The J call may be incorrect, as the DNA end agrees better with TRBJ2-7. The CDR3 sequence is 16 residues long. CDR1 and CDR2 (germline): MGHRA, YSYEKL. The CDR3 sequence is CASSQGPGQLPYEQYF. For the CDR3, the DNA is TGCGCCAGCAGCCAAGGTCCGGGACAGCTCCCCTACGAGCAGTACTTC.

V and J are TRBV2 and TRBJ2-4, with no clear D. CDR3 length: 13 amino acids. Germline-derived CDR1 and CDR2 are SNHLY and FYNNEI. Deletions cut 3 bases from V and 4 bases from J, with 7 bases between. This chain's CDR3 is CASSEGSKNIQYF. CDR3 coding DNA: TGTGCCAGCAGTGAGGGAAGTAAAAACATTCAGTACTTC. The full variable domain, rest sourced from reference TRBV2 and TRBJ2-4, is EPEVTQTPSHQVTQMGQEVILRCVPISNHLYFYWYRQILGQKVEFLVSFYNNEISEKSEIFDDQFSVERPDGSNFTLKIRSTKLEDSAMYFCASSEGSKNIQYFGAGTRLSVL.

The chain joins TRBV5-1 to TRBJ1-1, with 8 bases identical to TRBD1. The germline gives CDR1 SGHRS, CDR2 YFSETQ. This CDR3 is built from 15 residues. The trim removed 5 bases at V and 0 bases at J, leaving 6 bases unmatched. Written as DNA, the CDR3 is TGCGCCAGCAGTATTACAGGGGGTATGAACACTGAAGCTTTCTTT. Its protein product is CASSITGGMNTEAFF.

V usage is TRBV28 and J usage is TRBJ1-1; TRBD1 matches at 9 bases. This CDR3 spans 16 amino acids. Germline loops: CDR1 MDHEN, CDR2 SYDVKM. V lost 4 bases to trimming and J lost 10 bases; unmatched junction nucleotides: 16. The CDR3 DNA is TGTGCCAGCAGTTCATCAACTACAGGGGGCGTTGGGGGAGCTTTCTTT. It is translated as CASSSSTTGGVGGAFF.

J is TRBJ2-3 and V is TRBV27, with TRBD2 matching 7 bases. With 4 bases clipped from V and 2 bases from J, the junction kept 12 bases outside the gene matches. The germline V gene has CDR1 MNHEY and CDR2 SMNVEV (reference sequence). This CDR3 has 17 residues. The CDR3: CASSSGFGLVLTDTQYF. The CDR3, as DNA: TGTGCCAGCAGTTCAGGATTCGGACTAGTTCTCACAGATACGCAGTATTTT.

The chain employs TRBV7-8 and TRBJ2-7; no firm D call. The V gene lost 1 base and the J gene lost 3 bases, with 10 bases spanning the gap. The CDR3 has 14 amino acids. CDR1 and CDR2 from the germline V gene are SGHVS and FQNEAQ. CDR3 coding DNA: TGTGCCAGCAGCTTAGATTACCGAAGCTACGAGCAGTACTTC. Its protein is CASSLDYRSYEQYF.

This chain uses TRBV4-1 with TRBJ2-7; D unresolved. Trimming took off 1 base at V and 5 bases at J, with 12 bases between the two ends. Germline CDR1 is MGHRA and CDR2 is YSYEKL. The CDR3 has 14 residues. In DNA form, the CDR3 reads TGCGCCAGCAGCCAAGGGAAATTTCCCCACGAGCAGTACTTC. Translated, it gives CASSQGKFPHEQYF.

The chain uses TRBV15 and TRBJ1-2; TRBD1 is a possible D gene (6 bases). The CDR3 contains 14 residues. From germline, CDR1 is LNHNV and CDR2 YYDKDF (reference sequence). V shed 1 base and J shed 4 bases, with 10 bases lying between them. The CDR3 loop is CATSRAQGPYGYTF. The CDR3 bases are TGTGCCACCAGCAGAGCACAGGGCCCCTATGGCTACACCTTC.

The gene calls are TRBV18 and TRBJ1-2; no clear D gene. The V gene lost 4 bases and the J gene lost 7 bases, with 13 bases spanning the gap. Germline assignment: CDR1 KGHSH and CDR2 LQKENI. The CDR3 is 13 residues long. The CDR3, as DNA: TGTGCCAGCTCACTAACTAGTCCCACTGGCTACACCTTC. This codes for CASSLTSPTGYTF.

The chain combines TRBV5-6 with TRBJ1-6; 7 bases fit TRBD1. V lost 2 bases to trimming and J lost 7 bases; unmatched junction nucleotides: 15. Germline V gene data show CDR1 as SGHDT and CDR2 as YYEEEE. CDR3 length equals 18 residues. The CDR3 nucleotides are TGTGCCAGCAGCTTAGGGACAGCGAAGACTTTCAGAAATTCACCCCTCCACTTT. Its translation: CASSLGTAKTFRNSPLHF.

The gene calls are TRBV11-1 and TRBJ2-7; maybe TRBD2 (5 bases). V was cut by 5 bases and J by 6 bases, with 17 bases left in between. This CDR3 is 14 amino acids long. Germline CDR1 and CDR2: SGHAT and FQDESV (reference sequence). CDR3 region: CASSKSSRRSEQYF. DNA of the CDR3: TGTGCCAGCAGCAAAAGTTCAAGGAGGTCCGAGCAGTACTTC.

The chain joins TRBV19 to TRBJ2-7; 11 nucleotides line up with TRBD2. The CDR3 runs 14 residues. Germline V CDR1 and CDR2: LNHDA, SQIVND (reference sequence). With V trimmed by 4 bases and J by 5 bases, 4 bases remained unmatched. CDR3 sequence (DNA): TGTGCCAGTAGTACGGGACTAGCGGAGAACGAGCAGTACTTC. Protein sequence: CASSTGLAENEQYF.

The chain is built from TRBV18 and TRBJ2-2; D gene unclear. V was trimmed by 3 bases and J by 5 bases, leaving 4 bases between them. Germline CDR1 KGHSH, CDR2 LQKENI. The CDR3 is made up of 12 amino acids. As DNA, the CDR3 is TGTGCCAGCTCACCCATGACCGGGGAGCTGTTTTTT. It encodes CASSPMTGELFF.

The CDR3 DNA sequence: TGTGCCAGCAGCTCTACCAGACTGATCCCAGGCCGCTCTGGGGCCAACGTCCTGACTTTC. It is translated as CASSSTRLIPGRSGANVLTF. The V gene is TRBV28, the J gene TRBJ2-6; D is undetermined. CDR1 and CDR2 (germline): MDHEN, SYDVKM. This CDR3 has 20 residues. The germline V and J ends were trimmed by 6 bases and 0 bases, with 24 bases remaining between them.